This T cell receptor beta chain comes out of a study of chronic HIV infection and antiretroviral therapy (dated by TCRdb to about 2015). Libraries were prepared through 5' RACE. TCRdb lists the instrument as Illumina MiSeq. Starting from the raw public reads, TCRdb applied fastp trimming at Q25, assembled clones with MiXCR and retained in-frame beta chains. When rows share a CDR3 protein, they turn into one entry using the most common DNA and genes. The sample table shows about 31,000 distinct CDR3 sequences, and 8% to 10% are seen once. The ten largest account for about 2.5% of the sample. This clonotype was observed many times. It has no known antigen specificity. Per-base qualities were not stored, and no clone one base away is much larger. CDR1 KGHSH and CDR2 LQKENI were looked up in the germline V gene. From the cysteine through the phenylalanine, the CDR3 covers 15 amino acids. Solely the CDR3 DNA is kept, with 45 bases framed from the first base. Cut back by 6 bases and 0 bases, the V and J ends lie 12 bases apart.

What was sequenced was peripheral blood. The chain is made from TRBV18 and TRBJ1-3; TRBD1 could be the D gene, as 5 bases match. This TCR was recovered from an adult who had HIV and had not received antiretroviral therapy, or was an uninfected healthy control (not recorded which). The sequence in DNA is TGTGCCAGCTCGCCGGGACGCAACTCTGGAAACACCATATATTTT. Protein translation: CASSPGRNSGNTIYF.